This TCR beta chain was recovered during a study of beta chain features in type 1 diabetes. Study-wide results and limits: Within each of all four CD4+ subsets, Type 1 diabetes patients had TCRB CDR3s that were moderately but significantly shorter.

Investigators reverse transcribed all isolated RNA, so they sequenced expressed TCRB transcripts. Data came from immunoSEQ multiplex PCR; TCRdb stores just in-frame clones and leaves some out. The data hold fewer than 350,000 clones, with 8% observed a single time. As concerns this clone: Antigen: not known.

Source material: central memory CD4+ T cells from blood. The origin of this receptor is a woman aged 18-30 years in good health.

The chain's CDR3 is CASSPRVETQYF. CDR3 DNA sequence: TGTGCCAGCAGCCCAAGGGTGGAGACCCAGTACTTC. The chain is built from TRBV6-5 and TRBJ2-5; D unresolved. CDR1 is MNHEY, CDR2 SVGAGI, per germline. The CDR3 is made up of 12 amino acids. Trimming took off 6 bases at V and 5 bases at J, with 10 bases between the two ends.